These 13 T cell receptor beta chains came from one sample sequenced in a study of cytomegalovirus exposure and HLA in healthy donors (dated by TCRdb to about 2017). Library creation used the immunoSEQ multiplex PCR assay. The multiplex PCR relied on a mix of 60 forward primers for TCR Vbeta segments and 13 reverse primers for TCR Jbeta segments. What TCRdb holds here is the immuneACCESS table cut down to in-frame rearrangements. Part of the clones is not present; checked against another copy, under half of the missing clones reflect an unresolved V gene, and the others are unexplained. Counted in this sample were 130,000 to 150,000 clones; over 70% of them appeared once. Together, the top ten hold around 6.8% of the sample. The specimen was PBMCs. The receptor set was obtained from a man aged 40-50 years in good health and CMV-seropositive.

V and J are TRBV16 and TRBJ1-5; maybe TRBD1 (6 bases). Germline CDR1 KGHSY, CDR2 FQNENV. This CDR3 region has 15 residues. Trimming took 4 bases from V and 1 from J, leaving 11 bases between them. CDR3 loop: CASSLGGGSNQPQHF. CDR3 nucleotides: TGTGCCAGCAGCCTCGGGGGGGGCAGCAATCAGCCCCAGCATTTT.

The rearrangement uses TRBV7-2 and TRBJ2-5; 8 nucleotides line up with TRBD2. The V and J ends lost 5 bases and 2 bases, in that order; junction bases with no gene match: 10. Germline lookup yields CDR1 SGHTA and CDR2 FQGNSA. The CDR3 extends over 16 amino acids. CDR3 coding DNA: TGTGCCAGCAGCCCCCTGGGAGCGGGGGTGCAAGAGACCCAGTACTTC. It specifies CASSPLGAGVQETQYF.

The V gene is TRBV7-2, the J gene TRBJ2-3, with TRBD2 as a possible D gene (6 bases). Trimming removed 0 bases from V and 0 bases from J, with 10 bases in between. CDR1 is SGHTA, CDR2 FQGNSA, per germline. This CDR3 is built from 16 residues. The CDR3 DNA is TGTGCCAGCAGCTTAGCTCTAGCGCCTAGCACAGATACGCAGTATTTT. Translated, it gives CASSLALAPSTDTQYF.

The V gene is TRBV27, the J gene TRBJ1-5; D may be TRBD1 (5 bases). V shed 3 bases and J shed 0 bases, with 15 bases lying between them. The CDR3 has 17 amino acids. In germline, CDR1 is MNHEY, CDR2 SMNVEV (reference sequence). In DNA, the CDR3 is TGTGCCAGCAGTTTGGGGCAGGGCCCTTATAGCAATCAGCCCCAGCATTTT. Its translation: CASSLGQGPYSNQPQHF.

This clone occurred a few times. The gene calls are TRBV9 and TRBJ2-5, with D tentatively TRBD1 (5 bases). V was trimmed by 0 bases and J by 1 base, leaving 13 bases between them. This CDR3 region has 16 residues. CDR1 and CDR2 from the germline V gene are SGDLS and YYNGEE. The CDR3 spells CASSVAMTATQETQYF. The CDR3 coding sequence is TGTGCCAGCAGCGTAGCTATGACAGCTACCCAAGAGACCCAGTACTTC.

About this clone: Compared with germline, one end of the junction differs, possibly owing to a read error. V and J are TRBV6-5 and TRBJ2-7; 7 bases match TRBD2. Germline lookup yields CDR1 MNHEY and CDR2 SVGAGI. The CDR3 is made up of 14 amino acids. The CDR3 loop is CASSYSREGTGSCF. CDR3 bases: TGTGCCAGCAGTTACTCGAGGGAGGGCACCGGTAGTTGCTTC.

The genes are TRBV27 and TRBJ2-7; 8 bases are a match to TRBD2. Germline loops: CDR1 MNHEY, CDR2 SMNVEV (reference sequence). The CDR3 has 13 residues. V trimming: 4 bases; J trimming: 7 bases; junction bases outside the gene matches: 6. DNA of the CDR3: TGTGCCAGCAGTTCGGGACTAGTGGGGGAGCAGTACTTC. Its protein is CASSSGLVGEQYF.

The V gene is TRBV10-3, the J gene TRBJ2-3, with D possibly matching TRBD2 (5 bases). From germline, CDR1 is ENHRY and CDR2 SYGVKD. The CDR3 contains 15 residues. Trimming removed 6 bases at V and 1 base at J, with 14 bases between. CDR3 nucleotide sequence: TGTGCCATCAGCCCACGGGGAGTGGGCACAGATACGCAGTATTTT. Translating it yields CAISPRGVGTDTQYF.

This rearrangement joins TRBV27 to TRBJ2-7; the match to TRBD1 covers 12 bases. The CDR3 loop spans 14 amino acids. Trimming removed 5 bases from V and 5 bases from J; junction bases left unmatched: 4. The germline V gene encodes CDR1 MNHEY and CDR2 SMNVEV (reference sequence). The CDR3 reads CASSRDRGLNEQYF. The DNA for the CDR3 is TGTGCCAGCAGTCGGGACAGGGGGCTAAACGAGCAGTACTTC.

CDR3 loop: CASSNRANNSPLHF. CDR3 DNA: TGTGCCAGCAGTAACAGGGCCAATAATTCACCCCTCCACTTT. This chain links TRBV6-5 with TRBJ1-6, with D possibly TRBD1 on 6 matching bases. This CDR3 is 14 amino acids long. The ends were cut back, 5 bases at V and 5 bases at J, with 10 bases in the middle. From germline, CDR1 is MNHEY and CDR2 SVGAGI.

The chain couples TRBV11-1 to TRBJ2-2, with D uncertain. Looked up from germline, CDR1 is SGHAT and CDR2 is FQDESV (reference sequence). This CDR3 region has 14 residues. V lost 2 bases to trimming and J lost 5 bases, with 9 bases between them. DNA of the CDR3: TGTGCCAGCAGCTTAATGCGATGGACCGGGGAGCTGTTTTTT. Translated: CASSLMRWTGELFF. The complete variable domain, with remaining parts taken from reference TRBV11-1 and TRBJ2-2, reads EAEVAQSPRYKITEKSQAVAFWCDPISGHATLYWYRQILGQGPELLVQFQDESVVDDSQLPKDRFSAERLKGVDSTLKIQPAELGDSAMYLCASSLMRWTGELFFGEGSRLTVL.

V gene TRBV5-4 combines with J gene TRBJ2-2, with D perhaps TRBD2 (6 bases). The CDR3 consists of 17 residues. V shed 4 bases and J shed 0 bases, with 16 bases lying between them. CDR1 SGHNT and CDR2 YYREEE come from the germline V gene (reference sequence). This CDR3 reads CASSASWRGSNTGELFF. CDR3 bases: TGTGCCAGCAGCGCGAGTTGGAGGGGTTCGAACACCGGGGAGCTGTTTTTT. Filled out from reference TRBV5-4 and TRBJ2-2, the complete variable domain reads ETGVTQSPTHLIKTRGQQVTLRCSSQSGHNTVSWYQQALGQGPQFIFQYYREEENGRGNFPPRFSGLQFPNYSSELNVNALELDDSALYLCASSASWRGSNTGELFFGEGSRLTVL.

The chain couples TRBV28 to TRBJ1-5, with 8 bases lining up with TRBD1. V was pared by 5 bases and J by 4 bases, with 4 bases of the junction left unmatched. The CDR3 covers 14 residues. Germline loops: CDR1 MDHEN, CDR2 SYDVKM. The CDR3 sequence is CASSPGQGNQPQHF. The CDR3, as DNA: TGTGCCAGCAGTCCAGGACAGGGTAATCAGCCCCAGCATTTT.